The entry that follows covers one T cell receptor beta chain sequence. This sample was taken from a study of T cell changes during pregnancy in multiple sclerosis. Method: immunoSEQ multiplex PCR; TCRdb's copy keeps in-frame clones and lacks some. The table has roughly 74,000 clones, roughly nine tenths seen once; the top ten hold less than 4%. Trimming pared 7 bases from V and 4 bases from J, leaving 16 bases between. This CDR3 contains 14 residues. From germline, CDR1 is SGHTA and CDR2 FQGNSA. The chain is built from TRBV7-2 and TRBJ1-2, with D perhaps matching TRBD1 (5 bases). The sequencing used peripheral blood, collected before pregnancy. The clonotype comes from a female donor with multiple sclerosis, enrolled in a pregnancy study. The CDR3 coding sequence is TGTGCCAGCACACTCGGGGGGAGGAGCTATGGCTACACCTTC. It codes for CASTLGGRSYGYTF. Drawing the rest from reference TRBV7-2 and TRBJ1-2, the complete variable domain is GAGVSQSPSNKVTEKGKDVELRCDPISGHTALYWYRQSLGQGLEFLIYFQGNSAPDKSGLPSDRFSAERTGGSVSTLTIQRTQQEDSAVYLCASTLGGRSYGYTFGSGTRLTVV.